One sample yielded the 26 T cell receptor beta chains listed below, sequenced in a study of PD-1 blockade in classical Hodgkin lymphoma. The time point was: newly diagnosed, previously untreated cHL patient sample. The repertoire was sequenced with immunoSEQ multiplex PCR; TCRdb's copy has only in-frame clones and lacks some. The sample has 15,000 to 20,000 clones; approximately 84% are singletons. The sample taken for sequencing was peripheral blood mononuclear cells (PBMCs). These receptors were obtained from a human donor with classical Hodgkin lymphoma.

This chain uses TRBV5-1 with TRBJ2-1, with 8 bases that match TRBD2. This CDR3 is built from 14 residues. With 3 bases clipped from V and 8 bases from J, the junction kept 7 bases outside the gene matches. CDR1 and CDR2 from the germline V gene are SGHRS and YFSETQ. The CDR3 region is CASSSGLEVDEQFF. The CDR3 nucleotides are TGCGCCAGCAGCTCGGGACTAGAAGTCGATGAGCAGTTCTTC.

This clone has just a few counts. This chain joins TRBV28 and TRBJ1-1; a weak D match, TRBD1 (5 bases). V lost 9 bases to trimming and J lost 5 bases, with 16 bases between them. The germline V gene encodes CDR1 MDHEN and CDR2 SYDVKM. The CDR3 is 13 amino acids. The CDR3 loop is CASRIERGTEAFF. In DNA form, the CDR3 reads TGTGCCAGTCGGATTGAACGGGGGACTGAAGCTTTCTTT.

This clone was picked up one time. This chain joins TRBV2 and TRBJ2-1; TRBD1 is a possible D gene (5 bases). V was clipped by 0 bases and J by 7 bases, with 10 bases between them. Germline V CDR1 and CDR2: SNHLY, FYNNEI. This CDR3 has 14 residues. This CDR3 reads CASSEARPGNEQFF. CDR3 nucleotide sequence: TGTGCCAGCAGTGAAGCGAGACCAGGGAATGAGCAGTTCTTC.

The rearrangement uses TRBV28 and TRBJ2-5; 9 bases line up with TRBD1. This CDR3 comprises 15 residues. The germline V gene encodes CDR1 MDHEN and CDR2 SYDVKM. V dropped 4 bases and J dropped 5; count of bases not matched to a gene: 8. The DNA of the CDR3 is TGTGCCAGCAGTTCCCCACAGGGGGCGCGGGAGACCCAGTACTTC. It is translated as CASSSPQGARETQYF.

The chain employs TRBV5-8 and TRBJ2-2; 12 nucleotides align to TRBD2. The CDR3 totals 16 residues. Germline V gene lookup returns CDR1 SGHTS and CDR2 YDEGEE. Germline trimming cut 4 bases from V and 5 bases from J; bases unmatched to any gene: 6. The CDR3 DNA reads TGTGCCAGCAGCCTGCTAGCGGGAGGGCCTACCGGGGAGCTGTTTTTT. It yields the protein CASSLLAGGPTGELFF.

This clone was seen a few times. The chain couples TRBV27 to TRBJ2-7, with TRBD2 identical over 10 bases. V was clipped by 3 bases and J by 1 base; unmatched bases: 6. CDR3 length: 16 amino acids. Germline CDR1 is MNHEY and CDR2 is SMNVEV (reference sequence). This CDR3 is CASSFQKLAGSYEQYF. Here the CDR3 DNA reads TGTGCCAGCAGTTTCCAAAAACTAGCGGGATCCTACGAGCAGTACTTC.

This clone was picked up one time. The chain carries TRBV7-9 and TRBJ2-5, with 7 bases lining up with TRBD2. This CDR3 has 19 amino acids. The ends lost 3 bases at V and 9 bases at J; junction bases unmatched: 25. Germline assignment: CDR1 SEHNR and CDR2 FQNEAQ (reference sequence). This CDR3 reads CASSFVQAWDLGRAAAQYF. CDR3 bases: TGTGCCAGCAGCTTCGTACAGGCCTGGGACCTGGGGAGGGCAGCGGCCCAGTACTTC. The variable domain in full, completed from reference TRBV7-9 and TRBJ2-5, reads DTGVSQNPRHKITKRGQNVTFRCDPISEHNRLYWYRQTLGQGPEFLTYFQNEAQLEKSRLLSDRFSAERPKGSFSTLEIQRTEQGDSAMYLCASSFVQAWDLGRAAAQYFGPGTRLLVL.

The chain links TRBV6-5 to TRBJ1-1; tentatively, D is TRBD1 (5 bases). This CDR3 region has 14 residues. V lost 0 bases and J 3 bases, leaving 8 bases between the germline ends. The V gene's germline CDR1 is MNHEY and CDR2 SVGAGI. CDR3: CASSYSAGDTEAFF. CDR3 sequence (DNA): TGTGCCAGCAGTTACTCGGCGGGGGACACTGAAGCTTTCTTT.

This chain joins TRBV9 and TRBJ1-1; possible D gene TRBD1, 6 bases. This CDR3 is built from 16 residues. The germline gives CDR1 SGDLS, CDR2 YYNGEE. V was cut by 0 bases and J by 2 bases, with 14 bases left in between. CDR3 sequence: CASSVASGTYNTEAFF. In nucleotides, the CDR3 is TGTGCCAGCAGCGTAGCAAGTGGGACATACAACACTGAAGCTTTCTTT.

The J gene is TRBJ2-7, the V gene TRBV4-1; 9 positions agree with TRBD2. Germline V CDR1 and CDR2: MGHRA, YSYEKL. V shed 4 bases, J shed 3 bases, and the junction held 7 bases outside the gene matches. The CDR3 spans 15 residues. The CDR3 sequence is CASSRETSGIYEQYF. The CDR3 nucleotides read TGCGCCAGCAGCCGAGAGACTAGCGGCATCTACGAGCAGTACTTC.

V usage is TRBV7-7 and J usage is TRBJ2-6; no definite D call. The germline V gene has CDR1 SSHAT and CDR2 FNYEAQ (reference sequence). The CDR3 length is 18 residues. The germline V and J ends were trimmed by 5 bases and 5 bases, with 22 bases remaining between them. In nucleotides, the CDR3 is TGTGCCAGCAGCGAAGACCGAGTGCCACAAAGTCGGGCCAACGTCCTGACTTTC. Encoded protein: CASSEDRVPQSRANVLTF.

The chain links TRBV5-1 to TRBJ2-5, with 7 bases aligning to TRBD2. Germline assignment: CDR1 SGHRS and CDR2 YFSETQ. This CDR3 is 15 amino acids long. The V gene end was trimmed by 4 bases and the J gene end by 4 bases; junction bases not matched to a gene: 10. CDR3 DNA sequence: TGCGCCAGCAGCCCCATGGCGGGAGAGCGAGAGACCCAGTACTTC. This codes for CASSPMAGERETQYF.

This clone was recorded a few times. DNA of the CDR3: TGTGCCAGCAGTGAGGGGGAGAATGAGCAGTTCTTC. This translates into CASSEGENEQFF. This chain connects TRBV6-4 to TRBJ2-1; possibly TRBD1 or TRBD2 for D (5 bases each). Germline V lookup: CDR1 MRHNA, CDR2 SNTAGT. This CDR3 contains 12 residues. V was clipped by 3 bases and J by 7 bases, with 7 bases between them.

This clone was seen a single time. The rearrangement joins TRBV10-3 to TRBJ1-4; 7 bases are a match to TRBD1. From germline, CDR1 is ENHRY and CDR2 SYGVKD. This CDR3 spans 13 amino acids. V was pared by 8 bases and J by 4 bases, with 4 bases of the junction left unmatched. The CDR3 DNA follows: TGTGCCATCCGGGACAGCCTTAATGAAAAACTGTTTTTT. This translates into CAIRDSLNEKLFF.

This clone showed up just a few times. This sequence joins TRBV11-2 and TRBJ2-1, with D maybe TRBD1 (6 bases). The CDR3 is 15 residues long. Germline V CDR1 and CDR2: SGHAT, FQNNGV. V lost 4 bases and J 4 bases, leaving 14 bases between the germline ends. CDR3 region: CASSSAWTAYNEQFF. The CDR3 bases are TGTGCCAGCAGCTCGGCCTGGACAGCTTACAATGAGCAGTTCTTC.

The chain links TRBV27 to TRBJ2-7; the D gene is possibly TRBD1 (5 bases). The CDR3 spans 15 residues. V lost 0 bases and J lost 5, with 14 bases in between. The germline V gene encodes CDR1 MNHEY and CDR2 SMNVEV (reference sequence). The CDR3 loop is CASSLSKGLRDEQYF. The DNA for the CDR3 is TGTGCCAGCAGTTTATCGAAGGGGCTTCGGGACGAGCAGTACTTC.

The chain links TRBV11-2 to TRBJ2-7, with TRBD1 matching over 7 bases. CDR3 length: 16 amino acids. Trimming cost V 1 base and J 3 bases; bases outside gene matches: 9. Germline V gene lookup returns CDR1 SGHAT and CDR2 FQNNGV. The CDR3: CASSLVGAGGSYEQYF. In DNA form, the CDR3 reads TGTGCCAGCAGCTTAGTCGGGGCAGGGGGTAGCTACGAGCAGTACTTC. Complete variable domain (other parts from reference TRBV11-2 and TRBJ2-7): EAGVAQSPRYKIIEKRQSVAFWCNPISGHATLYWYQQILGQGPKLLIQFQNNGVVDDSQLPKDRFSAERLKGVDSTLKIQPAKLEDSAVYLCASSLVGAGGSYEQYFGPGTRLTVT.

This clone is medium-sized in the sample. The DNA for the CDR3 is TGTGCCAGTAGTGCGGACAGGGGCGGCACTGAAGCTTTCTTT. It is translated as CASSADRGGTEAFF. V usage is TRBV19 and J usage is TRBJ1-1; 9 bases line up with TRBD1. This CDR3 spans 14 amino acids. Germline CDR1 and CDR2: LNHDA and SQIVND (reference sequence). Trimming took 5 bases from V and 4 from J; bases not matched to a gene: 5.

The chain joins TRBV21-1 to TRBJ2-7; the table's D call, TRBD1, was not checked against the DNA. TRBV21-1 is annotated as a pseudogene. This CDR3 contains 18 residues. CDR3 in amino acids: CASSKIGPRGRGSYEQYF. CDR3 sequence (DNA): TGTGCCAGCAGCAAAATAGGCCCAAGGGGCAGGGGGTCCTACGAGCAGTACTTC.

This clone came up a few times. The chain links TRBV7-8 to TRBJ1-6, with D unclear. The CDR3 is made up of 15 amino acids. Germline loops: CDR1 SGHVS, CDR2 FQNEAQ. V was shortened by 1 base and J by 8 bases, with 12 bases between the two germline ends. The CDR3 DNA sequence: TGTGCCAGCAGCTTAGATACCGCTTACCATTCACCCCTCCACTTT. Translating gives CASSLDTAYHSPLHF.

The chain has TRBV7-9 and TRBJ2-1; weak D call: TRBD2 (6 bases). The CDR3 is made up of 15 amino acids. V dropped 1 base and J dropped 6 bases, with 13 bases sitting between them. Germline CDR1 reads SEHNR; CDR2 reads FQNEAQ (reference sequence). The CDR3 reads CASSLVGGRRNEQFF. The CDR3 DNA follows: TGTGCCAGCAGCTTAGTCGGTGGGAGGCGCAATGAGCAGTTCTTC.

The CDR3 protein is CASSPLGTGSNQPQHF. CDR3 DNA: TGTGCCAGCAGCCCCCTCGGGACAGGGAGCAATCAGCCCCAGCATTTT. The chain uses TRBV4-2 and TRBJ1-5, with 9 nucleotides matching TRBD1. J lost 1 base, V lost 4 bases, and 5 bases had no gene match. This CDR3 has 16 amino acids. CDR1 is LGHNA, CDR2 YNFKEQ, per germline.

This sequence joins TRBV19 and TRBJ2-1; 12 bases match TRBD1. CDR3 length: 14 amino acids. CDR1 is LNHDA, CDR2 SQIVND, per germline (reference sequence). The V segment lost 1 base and the J segment 16 bases; nucleotides outside the gene matches: 8. This CDR3 reads CASSIGGQGAPRFF. CDR3 sequence (DNA): TGTGCCAGTAGTATAGGGGGACAGGGGGCCCCCCGTTTCTTC.

The chain uses TRBV27 and TRBJ1-1, with TRBD1 matching over 7 bases. Germline assignment: CDR1 MNHEY and CDR2 SMNVEV (reference sequence). This CDR3 comprises 14 residues. With 6 bases clipped from V and 5 bases from J, the junction kept 9 bases outside the gene matches. This CDR3 reads CASSRVTGWTEAFF. The CDR3 coding sequence is TGTGCCAGCAGCCGCGTGACAGGGTGGACTGAAGCTTTCTTT.

The chain links TRBV5-6 to TRBJ1-1; 9 bases line up with TRBD1. The CDR3 runs 16 residues. Losses at the gene ends were 3 bases for V and 2 bases for J; bases not matched to a gene: 8. The V gene's germline CDR1 is SGHDT and CDR2 YYEEEE. CDR3 sequence (DNA): TGTGCCAGCAGCTGGACGGACAGGGGACGAAACACTGAAGCTTTCTTT. It specifies CASSWTDRGRNTEAFF.

The CDR3, as DNA: TGTGCCAGCAGCGTAGCTAGCGGGGGGGGGTTTTACAATGAGCAGTTCTTC. Translated, it gives CASSVASGGGFYNEQFF. V gene TRBV9 combines with J gene TRBJ2-1; 12 bases agree with TRBD2. The germline V gene encodes CDR1 SGDLS and CDR2 YYNGEE. V was pared by 0 bases and J by 4 bases, with 5 bases of the junction left unmatched. The CDR3 runs to 17 residues.